The 18 T cell receptor beta chains below were found in one sample sequenced in a study of TET2 disruption in CD19-targeted CAR T cells. These TCRs are of unknown antigen specificity. Sequencing used immunoSEQ multiplex PCR; TCRdb keeps in-frame clones, though not all of them. The sample table includes 20,000 to 30,000 clones. Treatment of the sample: autologous CTL019 cells: CD19 CAR with 4-1BB and CD3 zeta domains. The specimen comprised CD8- CAR+ T cells sorted from cultured blood T cells, sampled for CD19 CAR T cell therapy. Subset here: CD8-negative CAR-positive T cells from the infusion product. These receptors were obtained from a man between 65 and 80 years old with chronic lymphocytic leukemia.

As concerns this clone: Read data end 3 residues before the CDR3 end; the end is taken from the germline J gene. The chain employs TRBV19 and TRBJ2-5; D is unclear. Germline CDR1 is LNHDA and CDR2 is SQIVND (reference sequence). Trimming shortened V by 0 bases and J by 2 bases, and 7 bases separated the two germline ends. The CDR3 runs 14 residues. The CDR3 spells CASSIDRQQETQYF. Incomplete CDR3 DNA: TGTGCCAGTAGTATAGATCGCCAGCAAGAGACC.

About this clone itself: The CDR3 goes on 3 residues after the read ends, and that part is filled in from the germline J gene. This sequence joins TRBV5-1 and TRBJ2-2, with D possibly matching TRBD2 (6 bases). In germline, CDR1 is SGHRS, CDR2 YFSETQ. V was trimmed by 4 bases and J by 6 bases, leaving 13 bases between them. The CDR3 length is 14 residues. The part of the CDR3 DNA that was read is TGCGCCAGCAGCCACGGGACTCGGGCCGGGGAG. Amino acid sequence: CASSHGTRAGE. The entire CDR3 protein is CASSHGTRAGELFF. Filled out from reference TRBV5-1 and TRBJ2-2, the complete variable domain reads KAGVTQTPRYLIKTRGQQVTLSCSPISGHRSVSWYQQTPGQGLQFLFEYFSETQRNKGNFPGRFSGRQFSNSRSEMNVSTLELGDSALYLCASSHGTRAGELFFGEGSRLTVL.

As for this clone: The read ends 3 residues shy of where the CDR3 ends; the end is completed using the germline J gene. The V gene is TRBV12-3 or TRBV12-4, the J gene TRBJ2-3; D unclear. Trimming stripped 7 bases from V and 2 bases from J, with 10 bases between. The CDR3 is made up of 13 amino acids. The part of the CDR3 DNA that was read is TGTGCCAGCACCAATAGCCCCACAGATACG. Translating gives CASTNSPTDT. The full CDR3 is CASTNSPTDTQYF.

By frequency, this clone registers medium-sized. The read terminates 3 residues ahead of where the CDR3 ends, so the germline J gene completes it. The V and J genes are TRBV12-3 or TRBV12-4 and TRBJ2-1; 7 bases match TRBD1. This CDR3 comprises 14 residues. J was trimmed by 5 bases and V by 7 bases; bases with no gene match: 8. CDR3 sequence reads: CASILGTANNEQFF. The sequenced part of the CDR3 DNA is TGTGCCAGCATCTTAGGGACAGCGAACAATGAG.

Points on this clone: The CDR3 extends 3 residues past the end of the read, so its final part is completed from the germline J gene. The genes are TRBV7-8 and TRBJ1-1; D uncertain. Trimming pared 0 bases from V and 0 bases from J, leaving 5 bases between. Germline V gives CDR1 SGHVS, CDR2 FQNEAQ. CDR3 length: 14 residues. The CDR3 region is CASSLAGMNTEAFF. The covered CDR3 bases are TGTGCCAGCAGCTTAGCAGGTATGAACACTGAA.

About this clone: Read sequence stops 3 residues before the CDR3 end, and the germline J gene provides the missing end. Different DNA sequences within this sample yield the same CDR3. The rearrangement uses TRBV29-1 and TRBJ2-7, with 8 bases identical to TRBD1. CDR3 length: 12 residues. Germline trimming cut 6 bases from V and 5 bases from J; bases unmatched to any gene: 6. Germline CDR1 SQVTM, CDR2 ANQGSEA. The chain's CDR3 is CSVRQGRDEQYF. The sequenced part of the CDR3 DNA is TGCAGCGTCAGACAGGGGCGGGACGAG.

Turning to this clone: The CDR3 goes on 3 residues after the read ends, and that part is filled in from the germline J gene. The sample has other DNA sequences that encode this CDR3 too. The chain uses TRBV5-6 and TRBJ1-2; the match to TRBD1 covers 7 bases. This CDR3 spans 11 amino acids. Germline CDR1 and CDR2: SGHDT and YYEEEE. CDR3 in amino acids: CASSLTGRYTF. The DNA read from the CDR3 is TGTGCCAGCAGCCTGACAGGGCGT.

About this clone itself: The read ends 3 residues before the CDR3 terminus; that terminus is restored from the germline J gene. The chain carries TRBV4-2 and TRBJ2-5; 12 nucleotides agree with TRBD2. Germline-derived CDR1 and CDR2 are LGHNA and YNFKEQ. V trimming: 4 bases; J trimming: 2 bases; junction bases outside the gene matches: 8. The CDR3 length is 17 residues. CDR3 region: CASSPSLAGGIQETQYF. The CDR3 DNA, read in part, is TGTGCCAGCAGCCCATCACTAGCGGGGGGTATACAAGAGACC.

As for this clone: The CDR3 end is not reached by the read, which stops 3 residues before it; the germline J gene fills it in. The V call is TRBV15, the J call TRBJ1-4, with D hard to call. Trimming left V 2 bases short and J 7 bases short, with 14 bases between. From germline, CDR1 is LNHNV and CDR2 YYDKDF (reference sequence). This CDR3 has 15 residues. This chain's CDR3 is CATSRQSAKGEKLFF. The CDR3 bases that were read are TGTGCCACCAGCAGACAGTCCGCCAAGGGTGAAAAA. Based on the CDR3 plus reference TRBV15 and TRBJ1-4, the full variable domain is DAMVIQNPRYQVTQFGKPVTLSCSQTLNHNVMYWYQQKSSQAPKLLFHYYDKDFNNEADTPDNFQSRRPNTSFCFLDIRSPGLGDTAMYLCATSRQSAKGEKLFFGSGTQLSVL.

Turning to this clone: The sequenced fragment ends 3 residues before the CDR3 boundary, so the rest is inferred from the germline J gene. The rearrangement uses TRBV28 and TRBJ2-5, with a tentative D call TRBD2 (7 bases). Germline lookup yields CDR1 MDHEN and CDR2 SYDVKM. The CDR3 runs to 15 residues. V was cut by 3 bases and J by 1 base, with 12 bases left in between. The sequenced part of the CDR3 DNA is TGTGCCAGCAGTTTGGGGGGGCGAGGCCAAGAGACC. Its protein is CASSLGGRGQET. Given in full, the CDR3 is CASSLGGRGQETQYF.

Concerning this clone itself: Read sequence stops 3 residues before the CDR3 end, and the germline J gene provides the missing end. This chain joins TRBV7-6 and TRBJ2-2; TRBD1 matches at 9 bases. The CDR3 is 15 amino acids. Germline V lookup: CDR1 SGHVS, CDR2 FNYEAQ. V trimming: 5 bases; J trimming: 4 bases; junction bases outside the gene matches: 5. The sequenced part of the CDR3 DNA is TGTGCCAGCAGCCCGACAGGGGGGATCACCGGGGAG. This codes for CASSPTGGITGE. The entire CDR3 reads CASSPTGGITGELFF.

As regards this clone: The observed sequence ends 3 residues before the CDR3 terminus, with the missing tail filled in from the germline J gene. The chain carries TRBV10-3 and TRBJ2-5, with 7 nucleotides matching TRBD2. The length of the CDR3 is 15 residues. The germline CDR1 and CDR2 sequences are ENHRY and SYGVKD. J lost 2 bases, V lost 6 bases, and 9 bases had no gene match. CDR3: CAISDTGLTQETQYF. The sequenced part of the CDR3 DNA is TGTGCCATCAGCGACACGGGACTAACACAAGAGACC.

Worth noting for this clone: The read gets to within 3 residues of the CDR3 end, and the germline J gene fills in the rest. J is TRBJ2-7 and V is TRBV5-5; maybe TRBD1 (7 bases). Trimming pared 1 base from V and 2 bases from J, leaving 13 bases between. In germline, CDR1 is SGHKS, CDR2 YYEKEE (reference sequence). The CDR3 runs to 15 residues. Incomplete CDR3 DNA: TGTGCCAGCAGCTTGCTCGGCAGGGGGGCCTACGAG. Its translation: CASSLLGRGAYE. The entire CDR3 protein is CASSLLGRGAYEQYF.

Regarding this clone: The junction and the germline gene differ at one end; a read error may be behind it. The read terminates 3 residues before the CDR3 end, so the remaining end is supplied by the germline J gene. Additional DNA sequences in this sample encode the identical CDR3. The chain is built from TRBV19 and TRBJ1-3; no firm D call. The CDR3 sequence is 15 residues long. Germline CDR1 is LNHDA and CDR2 is SQIVND (reference sequence). CDR3 DNA, as far as it was read: TGTGCCAGTAGTATGCAGGAAGCCTCTGGAAACACT. Translating gives CASSMQEASGNT. The full CDR3 protein is CASSMQEASGNTIYF.

On this clone itself: The missing CDR3 end, 3 residues past where the read stops, is filled in from the germline J gene. V is TRBV7-3 and J is TRBJ2-3; 11 nucleotides match TRBD2. This CDR3 contains 17 residues. The V gene end was trimmed by 2 bases and the J gene end by 0 bases; junction bases not matched to a gene: 4. Germline loops: CDR1 SGHTA, CDR2 FQGTGA. CDR3 DNA, as far as it was read: TGTGCCAGCAGCTTAGGACTAGCGGGCGCTAGCACAGATACG. The encoded protein is CASSLGLAGASTDT. The whole CDR3 is CASSLGLAGASTDTQYF.

Worth noting for this clone: The CDR3 goes on 3 residues after the read ends, and that part is filled in from the germline J gene. The rearrangement uses TRBV7-7 and TRBJ1-2; no clear D gene. Germline V CDR1 and CDR2: SSHAT, FNYEAQ (reference sequence). This CDR3 is built from 13 residues. CDR3 DNA, as far as it was read: TGTGCCAGCAGCTTTCAGATCACAGATACC. Residues: CASSFQITDT. From start to end, the CDR3 is CASSFQITDTYTF.

As regards this clone: The CDR3 end lies 3 residues beyond the end of the read and is filled in from the germline J gene. The rearrangement uses TRBV4-2 and TRBJ2-5; 12 positions match TRBD2. This CDR3 contains 17 residues. Germline V lookup: CDR1 LGHNA, CDR2 YNFKEQ. V dropped 4 bases and J dropped 3; count of bases not matched to a gene: 9. CDR3 amino acids: CASSRTPTSGGKETQYF. The sequenced part of the CDR3 DNA is TGTGCCAGCAGCCGCACGCCGACTAGCGGGGGAAAAGAGACC.

This clone is identified as medium-sized from frequency. The CDR3 end falls 3 residues outside the read, so it is completed with the germline J gene. The chain is built from TRBV6-2 or TRBV6-3 and TRBJ2-2, with 7 bases that match TRBD1. The germline gives CDR1 MNHEY, CDR2 SVGEGT. The CDR3 has 14 residues. Partial CDR3 DNA: TGTGCCAGCAGTACGGACAGGCCAGCAGTGGGG. This gives the protein CASSTDRPAVG. The whole CDR3 protein reads CASSTDRPAVGLFF.